Listed below are T cell receptor beta chains from one sample, sequenced in a study of cytomegalovirus exposure and HLA in healthy donors. Using immunoSEQ multiplex PCR, the repertoire was profiled, and TCRdb retains in-frame clones only, with some absent. This table has 95,000 to 130,000 clones, 81% appearing once. What was sequenced was PBMCs. These receptor sequences come from a woman in her 30s in good health and CMV-seronegative. The CDR3 runs from the conserved cysteine through the conserved F or W.

V gene,J gene,CDR3 protein
TRBV19,TRBJ1-1,CASRGTGRNTEAFF
TRBV11-1,TRBJ2-7,CASSLAGVSTYEQYF
TRBV11-1,TRBJ2-1,CASSLGLAGGFEQFF
TRBV7-8,TRBJ2-1,CASSHIVREGDNEQFF
TRBV19,TRBJ2-2,CASKADRVSTGELFF
TRBV10-3,TRBJ1-2,CAISVTIQGENYGYTF
TRBV7-3,TRBJ2-3,CASSPGDRADTQYF
TRBV4-3,TRBJ1-1,CASSLGGSTEAFF
TRBV7-9,TRBJ2-7,CASSPDIGSYEQYF
TRBV7-2,TRBJ2-1,CASSRTDYNEQFF
TRBV28,TRBJ2-7,CASSSGASGRSEQYF
TRBV7-2,TRBJ2-1,CASSWGLVNEQFF
TRBV5-6,TRBJ2-7,CASSFGTASYEQYF